This T cell receptor beta chain emerged from a study of cytomegalovirus exposure and HLA in healthy donors. This clone showed up just once. As yet, its antigen is unknown. Amplification used 60 Vbeta primers and 13 Jbeta primers. Assay: immunoSEQ multiplex PCR; the TCRdb copy retains only in-frame clones and omits some. In the table there are fewer than 200,000 clones, 80% to 85% of which are singletons. Study-level findings and limits: 164 TCR beta chains were listed as cytomegalovirus-associated. An apparent linkage of common viral pathogens to several of the most significant clusters emerged in a later analysis. Analyzed later, association rates of TCRs varied across HLA loci, with DRB1 most and HLA-C fewest.

The CDR3 spans 14 residues. Trimming removed 0 bases at V and 8 bases at J, with 13 bases between. Per the germline V gene, CDR1 is LGHNA and CDR2 is YNFKEQ. Donors in the study were healthy people who gave bone marrow. The rearrangement uses TRBV4-2 and TRBJ1-1; a possible D gene is TRBD1 (5 bases). The source of this sequence is a human donor in good health. The sequenced sample was PBMCs. The CDR3 sequence: CASSQEGGPAEAFF. The CDR3 nucleotides are TGTGCCAGCAGCCAAGAGGGGGGACCCGCGGAAGCTTTCTTT.